Listed below are T cell receptor beta chains from one sample, sequenced in a study of cytomegalovirus exposure and HLA in healthy donors. The repertoire was sequenced with immunoSEQ multiplex PCR; TCRdb's copy has only in-frame clones and lacks some. The sample holds 130,000 or so clones, roughly 89% seen once. Sequenced input: PBMCs. These receptors came from a woman aged 18-29 years in good health and CMV-seropositive. CDR3s include the opening cysteine and the closing phenylalanine or tryptophan. A D gene is named only where the DNA matches it firmly.

length: 12
D: .
V: TRBV10-2
J: TRBJ2-7
DNA: TGCGCCACCCGCCCGGGGGCCTACGAGCAGTACTTC
CDR3: CATRPGAYEQYF

length: 15
D: TRBD1
V: TRBV9
J: TRBJ2-3
DNA: TGTGCCAGCAGCCCACAGGGGGTATCGCCAGATACGCAGTATTTT
CDR3: CASSPQGVSPDTQYF

length: 16
D: .
V: TRBV21-1
J: TRBJ1-2
DNA: TGTGCCAGCAGCAAAGATCTCAGGGAAACTAACTATGGCTACACCTTC
CDR3: CASSKDLRETNYGYTF

length: 15
D: .
V: TRBV6-1
J: TRBJ1-2
DNA: TGTGCCAGCAGCCCGACCAGGGCGCCAAACTATGGCTACACCTTC
CDR3: CASSPTRAPNYGYTF

length: 19
D: TRBD2
V: TRBV27
J: TRBJ2-7
DNA: TGTGCCAGCAGTTTCTCCCCCCCCCGGAAGCGGGGGGACCCTTCGGAGCAGTACTTC
CDR3: CASSFSPPRKRGDPSEQYF

length: 15
D: TRBD1
V: TRBV6-5
J: TRBJ2-7
DNA: TGTGCCAGCAGACGGGGACAGGGGGGTTCGTACGAGCAGTACTTC
CDR3: CASRRGQGGSYEQYF

length: 15
D: TRBD1
V: TRBV7-2
J: TRBJ1-2
DNA: TGTGCCAGCAGCTTGGACCAGGGGGCCTCGGGCGGCTACACCTTC
CDR3: CASSLDQGASGGYTF

length: 18
D: TRBD1
V: TRBV7-7
J: TRBJ2-1
DNA: TGTGCCAGCAGCTTACGTTCGCCAGAACAGGGGTACCACAATGAGCAGTTCTTC
CDR3: CASSLRSPEQGYHNEQFF

length: 15
D: .
V: TRBV10-3
J: TRBJ1-1
DNA: TGTGCCATCAGTGAGTCGTGGGGGGTGAACACTGAAGCTTTCTTT
CDR3: CAISESWGVNTEAFF

length: 14
D: .
V: TRBV5-8
J: TRBJ1-1
DNA: TGTGCCAGCATTACCCGCGGGGGAATACCCGGATCTTTCTTT
CDR3: CASITRGGIPGSFF

length: 15
D: TRBD2
V: TRBV28
J: TRBJ2-5
DNA: TGTGCCAGCAGTGGCGGGGGATGGAGTGGGGAGACCCAGTACTTC
CDR3: CASSGGGWSGETQYF

length: 14
D: .
V: TRBV28
J: TRBJ1-5
DNA: TGTGCCAGCAGTCCCACCTATAGCAATCAGCCCCAGCATTTT
CDR3: CASSPTYSNQPQHF

length: 15
D: .
V: TRBV18
J: TRBJ2-3
DNA: TGTGCCAGCTCACGGGGGCCTTCTACCCCAGATACGCAGTATTTT
CDR3: CASSRGPSTPDTQYF

length: 13
D: TRBD1
V: TRBV5-4
J: TRBJ2-3
DNA: TGTGCCAGCAGCTTGGGCCTAGACAGGGACGAGTATTTT
CDR3: CASSLGLDRDEYF

length: 20
D: TRBD1
V: TRBV30
J: TRBJ2-1
DNA: TGTGCCTGGAGTGCAGGCTGGGGACGGACAGGCTTCAGGGCATACAATGAGCAGTTCTTC
CDR3: CAWSAGWGRTGFRAYNEQFF

length: 16
D: TRBD1
V: TRBV2
J: TRBJ1-1
DNA: TGTGCCAGCAGTGAAGAGTCAGGGGGCGCGAGCACTGAAGCTTTCTTT
CDR3: CASSEESGGASTEAFF

length: 13
D: TRBD1
V: TRBV19
J: TRBJ1-1
DNA: TGTGCCAGTAGCAGAACAGGGGTCACTGAAGCTTTCTTT
CDR3: CASSRTGVTEAFF

length: 15
D: .
V: TRBV4-3
J: TRBJ2-1
DNA: TGCGCCAGCAGCCAACTAGGCTTTATAAACAATGAGCAGTTCTTC
CDR3: CASSQLGFINNEQFF

length: 20
D: TRBD1
V: TRBV4-1
J: TRBJ1-4
DNA: TGCGCCAGCAGCCAAGAACCTAGGACAGGGAGGTCTGCAACTAATGAAAAACTGTTTTTT
CDR3: CASSQEPRTGRSATNEKLFF

length: 15
D: .
V: TRBV6-4
J: TRBJ1-5
DNA: TGTGCCAGCAGTGACTCGCTAAGGGGCTTACAGCCCCAGCATTTT
CDR3: CASSDSLRGLQPQHF